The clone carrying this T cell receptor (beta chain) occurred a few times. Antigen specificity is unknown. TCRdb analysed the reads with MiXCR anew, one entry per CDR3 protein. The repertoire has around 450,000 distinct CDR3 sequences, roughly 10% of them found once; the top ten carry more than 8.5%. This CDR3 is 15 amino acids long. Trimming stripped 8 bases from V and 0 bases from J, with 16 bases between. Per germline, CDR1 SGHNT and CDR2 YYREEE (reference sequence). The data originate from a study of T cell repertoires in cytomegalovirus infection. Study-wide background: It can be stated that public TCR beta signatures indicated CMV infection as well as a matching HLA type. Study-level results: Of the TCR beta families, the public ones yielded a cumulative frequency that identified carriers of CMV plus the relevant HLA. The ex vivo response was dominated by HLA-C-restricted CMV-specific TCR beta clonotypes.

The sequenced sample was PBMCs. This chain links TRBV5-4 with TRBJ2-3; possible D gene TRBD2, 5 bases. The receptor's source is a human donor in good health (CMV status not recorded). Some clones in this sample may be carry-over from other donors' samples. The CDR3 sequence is CASRGHGTSTDTQYF. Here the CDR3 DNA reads TGTGCCAGTCGAGGGCACGGAACAAGCACAGATACGCAGTATTTT.